Detailed here is one TCR beta chain. The specificity of this receptor is unknown. No clone much larger than this one lies a single base away; base qualities are absent. CD8 naive samples consisted of CD45RO-negative cells that were positively selected for CCR7, yielding a CD45RA+CCR7+ population without TemRA cells. Donors were healthy HIV-negative adults with no recently reported acute infections or vaccinations. All donors were Caucasian adults living in Nashville, Tennessee, USA. Blood was collected by leukapheresis, and PBMCs were isolated by Ficoll-Histopaque density gradient centrifugation and then cryopreserved in liquid nitrogen vapor phase. Purity and quantity of every magnetically sorted T cell population were checked by analytical flow cytometry. Each sorted fraction had its genomic DNA isolated and then quantified by UV absorbance on a Nanodrop 2000c. This entry comes from a study of shared clonotypes between healthy human individuals (dated by TCRdb to about 2020). Regarding the complete study: A couple of women and a few men aged 18 to 49 years were included in the cohort. For each donor, CD4 naive and CD4 memory were each run on three plates, CD8 naive on two plates, and CD8 memory on one plate. The study deeply sequenced blood TCR repertoires of about 5 healthy adults to estimate repertoire size and the extent of clonotype sharing between individuals. To increase sequencing depth and limit assay-specific biases, TCR repertoire library preparation and sequencing were carried out by different laboratories using diverse techniques. Each donor's leukapheresis produced roughly between about 0.8 and 8.9 billion PBMCs.

CDR3 length: 13 amino acids, cysteine to phenylalanine. The read is trimmed to its CDR3 DNA, 39 bases read in frame from base 1. CDR1 and CDR2 were assigned from the germline V gene (reference sequence) as MNHEY and SMNVEV. V gives up 5 bases and J gives up 4 bases, and the segment between their germline ends measures 12 bases. TCR CDR3 regions were amplified from genomic DNA by multiplex PCR using the deep immunoSEQ assay. Extracted genomic DNA from each cell subset was spread evenly across all wells of several immunoSEQ 96-well plates, with each plate serving as a replicate. For sorted subsets, each replicate PCR was loaded with around 220 ng genomic DNA, equivalent to approximately 27,000 T cell genomes. The purified libraries were quantified using a Qubit 3.0 fluorometer, sized with a Bioanalyzer 2100, and then quantified again using the KAPA Library Quantification kit. Every immunoSEQ 96-well plate was sequenced on a dedicated single-read 150-cycle Illumina NextSeq 550 flow cell. The authors' pipeline ran thus. Because only junctional sequences without quality scores were contained in the immunoSEQ output, filtering matching that applied to full-length reads could not be performed. To assign V/J genes and CDR3, sequences were annotated using PyIR, a Python wrapper for IgBLAST v1.9, with IMGT germline references. Reads were removed for weak V/J assignments (E-value above 1e-6), missing CDR3, stop codons, out-of-frame junctions, or ambiguous translated residues. V3J clonotypes were defined as sequences sharing the same inferred V gene, J gene, and CDR3 amino acid sequence. Percentage overlap between repertoires was calculated by dividing the number of shared unique clonotypes by the size of the smaller repertoire. Three approaches were used to assess repertoire richness: RTK rarefaction, the Chao1 estimator, and Recon v2.1 estimates of unobserved clonotypes. OLGA was used to compute generation probabilities for all TCRbeta clonotypes that the gDNA method yielded from a handful of donors. The source is immuneACCESS, and TCRdb retained only in-frame sequences with V and J called. Part of the clones is not carried over; for the studies checked, unresolved V genes explain less than half of this, and the remainder is unexplained. V, J and clone size are taken as reported in that table, and D and trimming were inferred from the DNA itself. The sample contains about 2.1 million clones, about 94% of them found a single time. The ten largest clones capture more than 1.5% of the sample.

The investigation overall reported the following: Sharing across a handful of donors was observed for about 4.8% of naive CD4, less than 4% of naive CD8, 2% to 2.5% of memory CD4, and over 0.3% of memory CD8 clonotypes. The small number of donors limited the genetic and exposure-history diversity represented. Clonotypes shared by all four sorted-subset donors showed higher generation probabilities than non-shared clonotypes. Based on pairwise subsampling, the degree of clonotype sharing among donors was expected to be affected by sequencing depth. Naive subsets generally had larger estimated clonotype richness than memory subsets did. Sampling was restricted to blood, and TCR repertoires in tissue are likely to differ from TCR repertoires in blood. Even with the large sequencing depth, rarefaction of the sorted-subset datasets indicated that sequencing was incomplete.

The chain uses TRBV27 and TRBJ2-7, and possibly TRBD2, on 6 matching bases. The origin of this receptor is a man aged 18 to 29 in good health. Some clones in this sample may be carry-over from other donors' samples. The material sequenced was naive CD8+ T cells from PBMCs. Sample cell subset or site, as interpreted from the label and publication: CD45RA+CCR7+. The nucleotides read TGTGCCAGCAGTCTCGGGAGTTGGTACGAGCAGTACTTC. Translated, it gives CASSLGSWYEQYF.